The entry below gives a single T cell receptor beta chain sequence along with its context. Germline CDR1 is ENHRY and CDR2 is SYGVKD. The CDR3 has 15 amino acids. Trimming shortened V by 2 bases and J by 3 bases, and 10 bases separated the two germline ends. The record originates from a study of blood T cell repertoires in COVID-19. Study summary: Sites in the United States, Italy and Spain provided acute and convalescent COVID-19 samples.

In the original analysis: Quantification of nucleated cells was approximated via reference gene primer amplification. Libraries were prepared by immunoSEQ multiplex PCR; TCRdb keeps only in-frame clonotypes and omits some of them. The V and J calls and clone size were taken over from that table, and D and trimming were inferred from the DNA. The table includes more than 95,000 clones, 90% detected once. The source is a man between 60 and 75 years old with acute or convalescent COVID-19. Sequencing was performed on peripheral blood. The chain recombines TRBV10-3 with TRBJ2-2; maybe TRBD2 (6 bases). The CDR3 here is CAISEAGRDTGELFF. DNA for the CDR3: TGTGCCATCAGTGAGGCGGGACGTGACACCGGGGAGCTGTTTTTT.